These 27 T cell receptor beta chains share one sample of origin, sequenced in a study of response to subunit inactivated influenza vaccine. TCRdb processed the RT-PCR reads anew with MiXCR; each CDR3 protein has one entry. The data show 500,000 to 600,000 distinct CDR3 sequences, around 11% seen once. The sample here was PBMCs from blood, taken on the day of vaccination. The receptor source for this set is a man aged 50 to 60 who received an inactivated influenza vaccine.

The DNA for the CDR3 is TGTGCCAGCAAAAGTACAGGTTTGAACGAGCAGTACTTC. Protein sequence: CASKSTGLNEQYF. The chain combines TRBV6-2 or TRBV6-3 with TRBJ2-7, with a tentative D call TRBD1 (5 bases). Trimming cost V 7 bases and J 5 bases, with 15 bases left between them. There are 13 residues in the CDR3. Germline loops: CDR1 MNHEY, CDR2 SVGEGT.

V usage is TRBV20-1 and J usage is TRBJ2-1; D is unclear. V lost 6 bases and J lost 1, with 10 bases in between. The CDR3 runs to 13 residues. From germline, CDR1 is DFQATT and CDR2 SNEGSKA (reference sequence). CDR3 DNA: TGCAGTGCACATAGAAGTTCCTACAATGAGCAGTTCTTC. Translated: CSAHRSSYNEQFF.

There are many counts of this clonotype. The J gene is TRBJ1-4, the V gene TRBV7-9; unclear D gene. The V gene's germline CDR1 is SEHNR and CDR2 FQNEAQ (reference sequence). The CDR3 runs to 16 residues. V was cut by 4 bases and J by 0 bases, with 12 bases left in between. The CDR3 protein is CASSSSDGATNEKLFF. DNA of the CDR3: TGTGCCAGCAGCTCGAGCGACGGTGCAACTAATGAAAAACTGTTTTTT. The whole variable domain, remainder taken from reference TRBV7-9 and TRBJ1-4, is DTGVSQNPRHKITKRGQNVTFRCDPISEHNRLYWYRQTLGQGPEFLTYFQNEAQLEKSRLLSDRFSAERPKGSFSTLEIQRTEQGDSAMYLCASSSSDGATNEKLFFGSGTQLSVL.

CDR3 sequence reads: CASSLEGRYTDTQYF. DNA for the CDR3: TGTGCCAGCAGCTTAGAGGGGCGCTACACAGATACGCAGTATTTT. V gene TRBV7-9 combines with J gene TRBJ2-3; TRBD1 is a possible D gene (5 bases). The germline V and J ends were trimmed by 1 base and 2 bases, with 10 bases remaining between them. The CDR3 runs 15 residues. Germline CDR1 reads SEHNR; CDR2 reads FQNEAQ (reference sequence).

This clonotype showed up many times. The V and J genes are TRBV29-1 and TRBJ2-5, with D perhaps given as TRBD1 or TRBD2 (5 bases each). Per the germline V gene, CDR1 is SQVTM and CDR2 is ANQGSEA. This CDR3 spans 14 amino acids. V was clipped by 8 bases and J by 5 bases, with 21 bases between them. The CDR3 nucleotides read TGCAGCTCGGGACCCCGGAGGATGGGGGAGACCCAGTACTTC. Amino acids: CSSGPRRMGETQYF. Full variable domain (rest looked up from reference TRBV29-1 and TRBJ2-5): SAVISQKPSRDICQRGTSLTIQCQVDSQVTMMFWYRQQPGQSLTLIATANQGSEATYESGFVIDKFPISRPNLTFSTLTVSNMSPEDSSIYLCSSGPRRMGETQYFGPGTRLLVL.

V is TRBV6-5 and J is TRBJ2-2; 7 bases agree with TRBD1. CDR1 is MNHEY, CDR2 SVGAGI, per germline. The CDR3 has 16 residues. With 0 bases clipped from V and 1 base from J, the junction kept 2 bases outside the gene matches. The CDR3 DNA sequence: TGTGCCAGCAGTTACTCCGACAGGGAGAACACCGGGGAGCTGTTTTTT. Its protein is CASSYSDRENTGELFF.

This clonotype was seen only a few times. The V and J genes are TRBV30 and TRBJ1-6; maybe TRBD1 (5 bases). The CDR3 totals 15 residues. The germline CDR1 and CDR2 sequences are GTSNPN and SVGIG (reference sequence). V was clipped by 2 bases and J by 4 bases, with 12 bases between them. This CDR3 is CAWSTQTAYNSPLHF. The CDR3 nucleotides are TGTGCCTGGAGTACCCAGACAGCTTATAATTCACCCCTCCACTTT.

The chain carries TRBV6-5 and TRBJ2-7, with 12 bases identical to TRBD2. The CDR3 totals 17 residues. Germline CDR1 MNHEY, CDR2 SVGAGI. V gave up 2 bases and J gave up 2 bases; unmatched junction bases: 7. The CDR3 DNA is TGTGCCAGCAGTTACCGATCTAGCGGGAGGGCGACCTACGAGCAGTACTTC. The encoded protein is CASSYRSSGRATYEQYF.

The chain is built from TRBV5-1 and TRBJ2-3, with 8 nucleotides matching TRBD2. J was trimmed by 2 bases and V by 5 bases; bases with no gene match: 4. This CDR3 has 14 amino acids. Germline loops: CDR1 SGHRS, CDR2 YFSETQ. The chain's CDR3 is CASSPAGDTDTQYF. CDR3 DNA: TGCGCCAGCAGTCCAGCGGGAGACACAGATACGCAGTATTTT.

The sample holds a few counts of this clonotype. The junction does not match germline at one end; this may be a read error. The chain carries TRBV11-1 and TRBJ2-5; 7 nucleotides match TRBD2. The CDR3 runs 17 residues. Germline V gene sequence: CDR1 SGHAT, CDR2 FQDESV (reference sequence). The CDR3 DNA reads TGTGCCAGCACCAAGCCACGGGGGGAGATACACCAGGAGACCCAGTACTTC. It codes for CASTKPRGEIHQETQYF.

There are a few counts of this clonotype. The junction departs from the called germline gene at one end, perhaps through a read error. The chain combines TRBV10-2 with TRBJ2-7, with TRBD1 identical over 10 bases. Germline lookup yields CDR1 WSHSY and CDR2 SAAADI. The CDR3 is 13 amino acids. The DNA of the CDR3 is TGCGCCAGCTCCGGGTTACCGGGACAGGGGTTTTTGTTC. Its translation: CASSGLPGQGFLF.

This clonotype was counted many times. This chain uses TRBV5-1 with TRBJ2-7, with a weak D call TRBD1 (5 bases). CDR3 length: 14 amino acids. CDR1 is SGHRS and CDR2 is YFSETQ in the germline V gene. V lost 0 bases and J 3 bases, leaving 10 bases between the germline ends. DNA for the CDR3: TGCGCCAGCAGCTTGGGGACAACGGACTACGAGCAGTACTTC. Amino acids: CASSLGTTDYEQYF.

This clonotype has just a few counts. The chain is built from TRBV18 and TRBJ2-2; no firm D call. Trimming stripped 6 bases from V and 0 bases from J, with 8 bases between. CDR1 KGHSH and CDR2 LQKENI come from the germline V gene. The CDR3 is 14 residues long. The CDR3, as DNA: TGTGCCAGCTCGCCCGTAACGAACACCGGGGAGCTGTTTTTT. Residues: CASSPVTNTGELFF.

CDR3 region: CASSPSYWREGINEQFF. The CDR3 nucleotides read TGTGCCAGCTCACCCTCCTATTGGAGGGAGGGTATCAATGAGCAGTTCTTC. The genes are TRBV18 and TRBJ2-1, with TRBD2 matching 7 bases. CDR3 length equals 17 residues. The J segment lost 6 bases and the V segment lost 3 bases, leaving 14 bases of the junction unmatched. Germline assignment: CDR1 KGHSH and CDR2 LQKENI. The complete variable domain, with remaining parts taken from reference TRBV18 and TRBJ2-1, reads NAGVMQNPRHLVRRRGQEARLRCSPMKGHSHVYWYRQLPEEGLKFMVYLQKENIIDESGMPKERFSAEFPKEGPSILRIQQVVRGDSAAYFCASSPSYWREGINEQFFGPGTRLTVL.

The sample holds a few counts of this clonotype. Written as DNA, the CDR3 is TGCGCCAGCAGCCAAGTGGGCAGGGGGGTATCTGAAGCTTTCTTT. Residues: CASSQVGRGVSEAFF. The gene calls are TRBV4-1 and TRBJ1-1, with 7 bases identical to TRBD1. The germline V gene has CDR1 MGHRA and CDR2 YSYEKL. The CDR3 loop spans 15 amino acids. Unmatched junction bases numbered 8, after V lost 1 base and J lost 6 bases.

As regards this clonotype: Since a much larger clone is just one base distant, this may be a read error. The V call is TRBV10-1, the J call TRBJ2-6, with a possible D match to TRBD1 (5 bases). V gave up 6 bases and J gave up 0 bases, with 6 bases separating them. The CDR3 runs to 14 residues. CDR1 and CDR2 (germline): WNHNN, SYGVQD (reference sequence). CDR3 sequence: CASSTGSGANVLTF. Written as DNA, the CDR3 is TGCGCCAGCAGCACAGGCTCTGGGGCCAACGTCCTGACTTTC.

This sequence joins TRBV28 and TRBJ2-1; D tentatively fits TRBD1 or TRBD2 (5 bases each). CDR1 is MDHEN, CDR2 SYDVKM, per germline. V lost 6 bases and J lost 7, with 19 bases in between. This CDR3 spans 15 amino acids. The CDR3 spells CASSNFRDGSNEQFF. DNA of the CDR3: TGTGCCAGCAGCAACTTCCGGGACGGGTCTAATGAGCAGTTCTTC.

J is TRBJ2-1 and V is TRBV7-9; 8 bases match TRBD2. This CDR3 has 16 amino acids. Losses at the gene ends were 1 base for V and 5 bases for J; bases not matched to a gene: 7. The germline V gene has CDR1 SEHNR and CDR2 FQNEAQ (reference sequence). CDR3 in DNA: TGTGCCAGCAGCTTAGGTGGCGGGGGGTACCACAATGAGCAGTTCTTC. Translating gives CASSLGGGGYHNEQFF.

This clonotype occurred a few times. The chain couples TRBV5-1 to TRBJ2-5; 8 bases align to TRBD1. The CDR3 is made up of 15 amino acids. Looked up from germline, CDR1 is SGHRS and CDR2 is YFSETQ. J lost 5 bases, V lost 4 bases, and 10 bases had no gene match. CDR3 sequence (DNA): TGCGCCAGCAGCCGTACCTCGGACAGGGCGGAGACCCAGTACTTC. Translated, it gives CASSRTSDRAETQYF.

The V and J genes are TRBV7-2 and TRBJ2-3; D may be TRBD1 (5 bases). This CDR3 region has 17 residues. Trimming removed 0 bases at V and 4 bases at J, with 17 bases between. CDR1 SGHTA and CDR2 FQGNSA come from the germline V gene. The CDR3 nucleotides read TGTGCCAGCAGCTTAGCGTATAGGGGAAGGGAAGCAGATACGCAGTATTTT. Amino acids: CASSLAYRGREADTQYF.

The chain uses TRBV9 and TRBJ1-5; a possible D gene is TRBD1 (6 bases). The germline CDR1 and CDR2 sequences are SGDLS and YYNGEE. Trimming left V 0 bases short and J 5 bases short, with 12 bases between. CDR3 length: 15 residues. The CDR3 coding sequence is TGTGCCAGCAGCGTAGACGGGGGGCGCGATCAGCCCCAGCATTTT. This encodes CASSVDGGRDQPQHF. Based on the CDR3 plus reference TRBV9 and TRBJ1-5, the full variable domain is DSGVTQTPKHLITATGQRVTLRCSPRSGDLSVYWYQQSLDQGLQFLIQYYNGEERAKGNILERFSAQQFPDLHSELNLSSLELGDSALYFCASSVDGGRDQPQHFGDGTRLSIL.

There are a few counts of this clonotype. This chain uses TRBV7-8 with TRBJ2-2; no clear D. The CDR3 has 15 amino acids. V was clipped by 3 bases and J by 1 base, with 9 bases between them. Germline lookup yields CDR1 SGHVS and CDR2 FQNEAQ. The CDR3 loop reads CASSFDSQNTGELFF. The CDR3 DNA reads TGTGCCAGCAGCTTTGATTCCCAGAACACCGGGGAGCTGTTTTTT.

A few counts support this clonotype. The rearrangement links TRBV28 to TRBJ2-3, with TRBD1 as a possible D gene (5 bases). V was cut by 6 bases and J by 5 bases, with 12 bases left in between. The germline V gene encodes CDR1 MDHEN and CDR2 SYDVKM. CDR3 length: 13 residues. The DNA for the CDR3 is TGTGCCAGCAGGCAGGGTAGGAGAGATACGCAGTATTTT. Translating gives CASRQGRRDTQYF.

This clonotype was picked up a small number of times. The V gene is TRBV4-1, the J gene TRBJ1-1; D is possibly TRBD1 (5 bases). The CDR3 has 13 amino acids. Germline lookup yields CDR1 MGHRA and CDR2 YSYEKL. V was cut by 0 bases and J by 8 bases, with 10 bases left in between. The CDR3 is CASSQDGRGEAFF. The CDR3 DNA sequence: TGCGCCAGCAGCCAAGACGGTCGGGGGGAAGCTTTCTTT.

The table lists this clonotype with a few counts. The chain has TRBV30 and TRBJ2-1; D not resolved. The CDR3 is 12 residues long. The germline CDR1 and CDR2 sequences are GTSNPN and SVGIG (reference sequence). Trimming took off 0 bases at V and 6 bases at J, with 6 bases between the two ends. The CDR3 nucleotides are TGTGCCTGGAGTGTACTGGGCAATGAGCAGTTCTTC. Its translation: CAWSVLGNEQFF. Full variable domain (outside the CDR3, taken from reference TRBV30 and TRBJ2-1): SQTIHQWPATLVQPVGSPLSLECTVEGTSNPNLYWYRQAAGRGLQLLFYSVGIGQISSEVPQNLSASRPQDRQFILSSKKLLLSDSGFYLCAWSVLGNEQFFGPGTRLTVL.

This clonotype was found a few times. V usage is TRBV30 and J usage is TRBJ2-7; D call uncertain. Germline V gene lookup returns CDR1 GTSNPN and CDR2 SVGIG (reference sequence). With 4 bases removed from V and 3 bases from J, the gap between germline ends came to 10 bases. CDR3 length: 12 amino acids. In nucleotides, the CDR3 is TGTGCCTGGATGGCGGTGAGCTACGAGCAGTACTTC. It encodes CAWMAVSYEQYF.

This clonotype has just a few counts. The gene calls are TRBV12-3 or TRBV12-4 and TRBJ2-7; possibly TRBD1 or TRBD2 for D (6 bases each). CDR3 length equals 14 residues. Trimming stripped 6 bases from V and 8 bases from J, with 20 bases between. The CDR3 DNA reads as TGTGCCAGCAGCTCCTCCGGGGGCGGTTTCAAGCAGTACTTC. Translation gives CASSSSGGGFKQYF.